These 13 T cell receptor beta chains share one sample of origin, sequenced in a study of cytomegalovirus exposure and HLA in healthy donors. PCR amplification relied on 60 Vbeta primers (plus 13 Jbeta primers). The data were produced by immunoSEQ multiplex PCR, yet TCRdb's version contains in-frame clones alone and is incomplete. The sample comprises around 97,000 clones, 9.4% of which are singletons, and around 4.9% rests with the top ten. Sequenced sample: PBMCs. These TCRs come from a man aged 50 to 59 in good health and CMV-seropositive.

This clone was seen a handful of times. The chain recombines TRBV9 with TRBJ1-1; no clear D. V gave up 0 bases and J gave up 0 bases, with 9 bases separating them. This CDR3 region has 15 residues. Germline V gene lookup returns CDR1 SGDLS and CDR2 YYNGEE. CDR3 bases: TGTGCCAGCAGCGTAGCTTCACAGATGAACACTGAAGCTTTCTTT. This sequence encodes CASSVASQMNTEAFF.

This clone was picked up a small number of times. The rearrangement joins TRBV9 to TRBJ1-1; D is perhaps TRBD1 (6 bases). Between the trimmed V and J ends, which lost 0 bases and 3 bases, there was a span of 15 bases. The CDR3 is made up of 16 amino acids. CDR1 and CDR2 from the germline V gene are SGDLS and YYNGEE. CDR3 sequence (DNA): TGTGCCAGCAGCGTAGGAGGGGGGGGCTGGGACACTGAAGCTTTCTTT. Translation: CASSVGGGGWDTEAFF. The full variable domain, its missing parts supplied by reference TRBV9 and TRBJ1-1, is DSGVTQTPKHLITATGQRVTLRCSPRSGDLSVYWYQQSLDQGLQFLIQYYNGEERAKGNILERFSAQQFPDLHSELNLSSLELGDSALYFCASSVGGGGWDTEAFFGQGTRLTVV.

There are a few counts of this clone. V usage is TRBV6-1 and J usage is TRBJ1-1; a possible D gene is TRBD1 (5 bases). Between the trimmed V and J ends, which lost 6 bases and 4 bases, there was a span of 15 bases. CDR1 MNHNS and CDR2 SASEGT come from the germline V gene. The CDR3 is 14 amino acids. CDR3 sequence (DNA): TGTGCCAGCAGGTATCAGGGAATTGGCACTGAAGCTTTCTTT. Amino acid sequence: CASRYQGIGTEAFF.

The chain links TRBV5-1 to TRBJ2-1; 9 bases are a match to TRBD2. Germline V gene lookup returns CDR1 SGHRS and CDR2 YFSETQ. V shed 2 bases, J shed 8 bases, and the junction held 11 bases outside the gene matches. The CDR3 covers 16 residues. CDR3 region: CASSLTLAGASDEQFF. The CDR3 region has the DNA TGCGCCAGCAGCTTAACCTTAGCGGGAGCCTCGGATGAGCAGTTCTTC.

V and J are TRBV7-2 and TRBJ2-5; D may be TRBD2 (6 bases). The germline V gene encodes CDR1 SGHTA and CDR2 FQGNSA. V was trimmed by 2 bases and J by 4 bases, leaving 17 bases between them. The CDR3 consists of 16 residues. The CDR3 is CASSLTWEAGRETQYF. The CDR3 DNA is TGTGCCAGCAGCTTAACTTGGGAGGCCGGGAGAGAGACCCAGTACTTC.

This clone was seen a few times. This chain connects TRBV7-9 to TRBJ1-4; 9 positions agree with TRBD1. Germline assignment: CDR1 SEHNR and CDR2 FQNEAQ (reference sequence). V dropped 1 base and J dropped 3; count of bases not matched to a gene: 0. This CDR3 spans 15 amino acids. The CDR3 sequence is CASSLGQGANEKLFF. The CDR3 coding sequence is TGTGCCAGCAGCTTAGGACAGGGGGCTAATGAAAAACTGTTTTTT.

This clone was counted between two and nine times. The chain uses TRBV6-5 and TRBJ2-7; TRBD2 aligns across 7 bases. CDR1 MNHEY and CDR2 SVGAGI come from the germline V gene. V lost 2 bases to trimming and J lost 7 bases; unmatched junction nucleotides: 2. The CDR3 has 12 amino acids. CDR3 residues: CASSYGGGEQYF. The CDR3 DNA reads TGTGCCAGCAGTTACGGGGGGGGAGAGCAGTACTTC.

The chain uses TRBV5-1 and TRBJ1-5; a possible D gene is TRBD1 (6 bases). In germline, CDR1 is SGHRS, CDR2 YFSETQ. The V and J ends lost 0 bases and 4 bases respectively, with 8 bases between them. The CDR3 runs 14 residues. Here the CDR3 DNA reads TGCGCCAGCAGCTTGGAGGGGGATAATCAGCCCCAGCATTTT. This sequence encodes CASSLEGDNQPQHF.

The V call is TRBV4-1, the J call TRBJ2-1; TRBD2 aligns across 14 bases. There are 16 residues in the CDR3. Trimming took 4 bases from V and 8 from J; bases not matched to a gene: 7. The germline V gene encodes CDR1 MGHRA and CDR2 YSYEKL. The CDR3 nucleotides are TGCGCCAGCAGCCTTGGGACTAGCGGGAGAAAAGATGAGCAGTTCTTC. Amino acid sequence: CASSLGTSGRKDEQFF.

The V gene is TRBV2, the J gene TRBJ2-1; 8 bases fit TRBD2. The length of the CDR3 is 14 residues. Germline V gene lookup returns CDR1 SNHLY and CDR2 FYNNEI. The V segment lost 6 bases and the J segment 4 bases; nucleotides outside the gene matches: 5. The CDR3 coding sequence is TGTGCCAGCAGAGTAGCGGGATTTTACAATGAGCAGTTCTTC. Translating gives CASRVAGFYNEQFF.

The gene calls are TRBV9 and TRBJ2-7, with 13 nucleotides matching TRBD2. The germline CDR1 and CDR2 sequences are SGDLS and YYNGEE. With V trimmed by 4 bases and J by 7 bases, 11 bases remained unmatched. CDR3 size: 16 residues. In DNA form, the CDR3 reads TGTGCCAGCAGCCTAAATAGAGGACTAGCGGGAGTTGAGCAGTACTTC. Translation: CASSLNRGLAGVEQYF. The full variable domain, in which reference TRBV9 and TRBJ2-7 provide the parts outside the CDR3, is DSGVTQTPKHLITATGQRVTLRCSPRSGDLSVYWYQQSLDQGLQFLIQYYNGEERAKGNILERFSAQQFPDLHSELNLSSLELGDSALYFCASSLNRGLAGVEQYFGPGTRLTVT.

This clone has more than one count but fewer than ten. The rearrangement links TRBV28 to TRBJ2-2, with 9 bases that match TRBD2. The V gene's germline CDR1 is MDHEN and CDR2 SYDVKM. The CDR3 spans 15 residues. V lost 5 bases, J lost 7 bases, and 8 bases stayed unmatched. CDR3 region: CASSLAGRMDGELFF. CDR3 DNA: TGTGCCAGCAGTCTAGCGGGGAGGATGGACGGGGAGCTGTTTTTT.

Concerning this clone: One junction end does not reproduce the germline sequence, and a read error may be involved. This rearrangement joins TRBV29-1 to TRBJ2-3, with TRBD1 as a possible D gene (7 bases). Per the germline V gene, CDR1 is SQVTM and CDR2 is ANQGSEA. The length of the CDR3 is 16 residues. The CDR3 region has the DNA TGCGGCGTTGAAGGTAAGGAGGGGGCTAGCACAGATACGCAGTATTTT. Encoded protein: CGVEGKEGASTDTQYF.